Below, 14 T cell receptor beta chains from the same sample are listed, as sequenced in a study of blood T cell repertoires in COVID-19. This table comes from immunoSEQ multiplex PCR, and its TCRdb copy is limited to in-frame clones, with some not included. The sample lists approximately 200,000 clones; around 88% were seen once. What was sequenced was peripheral blood. Receptor source: a man aged 18-30 years with active or convalescent COVID-19.

V is TRBV5-1 and J is TRBJ1-6; no definite D call. CDR1 is SGHRS and CDR2 is YFSETQ in the germline V gene. V was trimmed by 10 bases and J by 2 bases, leaving 13 bases between them. The CDR3 totals 14 residues. The CDR3 protein is CAPGPLPYNSPLHF. Written as DNA, the CDR3 is TGCGCCCCTGGGCCCCTCCCCTATAATTCACCCCTCCACTTT.

The chain recombines TRBV5-5 with TRBJ2-2, with D maybe TRBD2 (5 bases). Germline CDR1 SGHKS, CDR2 YYEKEE (reference sequence). The CDR3 runs 16 residues. V was clipped by 6 bases and J by 0 bases, with 15 bases between them. The CDR3 here is CASNPQRAANTGELFF. The CDR3 DNA follows: TGTGCCAGCAACCCGCAGAGAGCGGCGAACACCGGGGAGCTGTTTTTT.

This clone was seen only once. The V and J genes are TRBV6-5 and TRBJ1-1, with D possibly TRBD1 on 6 matching bases. Between the trimmed V and J ends, which lost 6 bases and 1 base, there was a span of 12 bases. There are 14 residues in the CDR3. The germline V gene has CDR1 MNHEY and CDR2 SVGAGI. CDR3 loop: CASRDSWKNTEAFF. DNA for the CDR3: TGTGCCAGCAGGGACAGTTGGAAGAACACTGAAGCTTTCTTT.

V usage is TRBV28 and J usage is TRBJ2-7, with a possible D match to TRBD1 (5 bases). CDR3 length: 12 amino acids. The germline gives CDR1 MDHEN, CDR2 SYDVKM. The ends were cut back, 8 bases at V and 2 bases at J, with 10 bases in the middle. Written as DNA, the CDR3 is TGTGCCAGCTTAGGGGTTACCTACGAGCAGTACTTC. Amino acids: CASLGVTYEQYF. The full variable domain, with the rest looked up from reference TRBV28 and TRBJ2-7, is DVKVTQSSRYLVKRTGEKVFLECVQDMDHENMFWYRQDPGLGLRLIYFSYDVKMKEKGDIPEGYSVSREKKERFSLILESASTNQTSMYLCASLGVTYEQYFGPGTRLTVT.

The chain joins TRBV5-1 to TRBJ1-1; 8 nucleotides line up with TRBD1. V gave up 2 bases and J gave up 5 bases; unmatched junction bases: 2. The germline V gene has CDR1 SGHRS and CDR2 YFSETQ. This CDR3 has 13 residues. The CDR3 region is CASSLQGGTEAFF. DNA of the CDR3: TGCGCCAGCAGCTTACAGGGGGGTACTGAAGCTTTCTTT. Supplemented by reference TRBV5-1 and TRBJ1-1, the full variable domain reads KAGVTQTPRYLIKTRGQQVTLSCSPISGHRSVSWYQQTPGQGLQFLFEYFSETQRNKGNFPGRFSGRQFSNSRSEMNVSTLELGDSALYLCASSLQGGTEAFFGQGTRLTVV.

This clone was seen a few times. V gene TRBV30 combines with J gene TRBJ1-1, with a tentative D call TRBD1 (5 bases). Trimming removed 0 bases at V and 3 bases at J, with 14 bases between. Looked up from germline, CDR1 is GTSNPN and CDR2 is SVGIG (reference sequence). The CDR3 has 15 amino acids. CDR3 bases: TGTGCCTGGAGTGTACCTCGACAGTTTCACACTGAAGCTTTCTTT. Translation gives CAWSVPRQFHTEAFF.

Turning to this clone: This sample also contains other DNA sequences that code for the same CDR3. The chain is built from TRBV5-1 and TRBJ2-7; TRBD1 agrees at 7 bases. Germline V gene lookup returns CDR1 SGHRS and CDR2 YFSETQ. CDR3 length equals 13 residues. V lost 2 bases, J lost 4 bases, and 3 bases stayed unmatched. Here the CDR3 reads CASSLDRAYEQYF. CDR3 sequence (DNA): TGCGCCAGCAGCTTAGACAGGGCTTACGAGCAGTACTTC.

The chain links TRBV9 to TRBJ1-3; TRBD1 matches at 7 bases. After removal of 3 bases from V and 1 base from J, the junction contained 7 bases not matched to a gene. Per germline, CDR1 SGDLS and CDR2 YYNGEE. The CDR3 has 16 amino acids. CDR3 amino acids: CASSGTGALSGNTIYF. CDR3 coding DNA: TGTGCCAGCAGCGGAACAGGGGCGCTATCTGGAAACACCATATATTTT.

The DNA for the CDR3 is TGTGCCAGCAGCCGGGACAGGGGATCTGAAGCTTTCTTT. Encoded protein: CASSRDRGSEAFF. This sequence joins TRBV14 and TRBJ1-1; 10 nucleotides line up with TRBD1. Losses at the gene ends were 4 bases for V and 6 bases for J; bases not matched to a gene: 2. The CDR3 runs 13 residues. Germline values: CDR1 SGHDN, CDR2 FVKESK. Combining the CDR3 with reference TRBV14 and TRBJ1-1 gives the whole variable domain EAGVTQFPSHSVIEKGQTVTLRCDPISGHDNLYWYRRVMGKEIKFLLHFVKESKQDESGMPNNRFLAERTGGTYSTLKVQPAELEDSGVYFCASSRDRGSEAFFGQGTRLTVV.

The chain's CDR3 is CASDLAVEQYF. The CDR3 bases are TGTGCCAGCGACCTAGCAGTGGAGCAGTACTTC. This rearrangement joins TRBV7-9 to TRBJ2-7; TRBD2 is a possible D gene (5 bases). Looked up from germline, CDR1 is SEHNR and CDR2 is FQNEAQ (reference sequence). The CDR3 consists of 11 residues. Between the trimmed V and J ends, which lost 8 bases and 7 bases, there was a span of 12 bases.

This sequence joins TRBV4-1 and TRBJ2-7; TRBD2 aligns across 8 bases. The CDR3 length is 16 residues. V shed 1 base and J 1 base; nucleotides not matched to a gene: 6. Germline V gene lookup returns CDR1 MGHRA and CDR2 YSYEKL. CDR3 in amino acids: CASSQGGGRPSYEQYF. The CDR3 nucleotides read TGCGCCAGCAGCCAAGGAGGCGGGAGGCCTTCCTACGAGCAGTACTTC.

This clone came up once. This sequence joins TRBV20-1 and TRBJ2-7; D remains ambiguous. Germline V gives CDR1 DFQATT, CDR2 SNEGSKA (reference sequence). Between the trimmed V and J ends, which lost 1 base and 5 bases, there was a span of 6 bases. The CDR3 runs to 11 residues. CDR3 amino acids: CSARASDEQYF. Written as DNA, the CDR3 is TGCAGTGCTAGAGCTAGTGACGAGCAGTACTTC.

J is TRBJ2-2 and V is TRBV27, with 7 bases identical to TRBD2. The CDR3 sequence is 15 residues long. The germline CDR1 and CDR2 sequences are MNHEY and SMNVEV (reference sequence). V was pared by 6 bases and J by 4 bases, with 8 bases of the junction left unmatched. The CDR3 here is CASSFLAAPTGELFF. Here the CDR3 DNA reads TGTGCCAGCAGCTTCCTAGCGGCTCCCACCGGGGAGCTGTTTTTT.

The chain combines TRBV5-6 with TRBJ1-1, with 9 bases that match TRBD1. CDR1 SGHDT and CDR2 YYEEEE come from the germline V gene. This CDR3 spans 15 amino acids. Trimming at V came to 5 bases and at J to 3 bases, leaving 8 bases not matched to a gene. CDR3 protein: CASSIWDRDYTEAFF. CDR3 DNA sequence: TGTGCCAGCAGTATATGGGACAGGGACTACACTGAAGCTTTCTTT.